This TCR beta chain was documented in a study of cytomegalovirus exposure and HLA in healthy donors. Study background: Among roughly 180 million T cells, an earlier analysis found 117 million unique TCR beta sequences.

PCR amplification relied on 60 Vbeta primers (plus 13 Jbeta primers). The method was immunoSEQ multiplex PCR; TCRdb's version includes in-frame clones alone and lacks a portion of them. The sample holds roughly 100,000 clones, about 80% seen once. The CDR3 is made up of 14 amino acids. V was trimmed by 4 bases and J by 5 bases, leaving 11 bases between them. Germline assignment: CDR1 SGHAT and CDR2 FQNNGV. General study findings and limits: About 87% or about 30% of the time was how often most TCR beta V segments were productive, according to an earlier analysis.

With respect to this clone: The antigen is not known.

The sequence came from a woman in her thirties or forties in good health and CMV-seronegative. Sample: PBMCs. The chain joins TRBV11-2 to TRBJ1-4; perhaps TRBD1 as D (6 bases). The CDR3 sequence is CASSYLGANEKLFF. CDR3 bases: TGTGCCAGCAGCTACCTGGGGGCCAATGAAAAACTGTTTTTT.